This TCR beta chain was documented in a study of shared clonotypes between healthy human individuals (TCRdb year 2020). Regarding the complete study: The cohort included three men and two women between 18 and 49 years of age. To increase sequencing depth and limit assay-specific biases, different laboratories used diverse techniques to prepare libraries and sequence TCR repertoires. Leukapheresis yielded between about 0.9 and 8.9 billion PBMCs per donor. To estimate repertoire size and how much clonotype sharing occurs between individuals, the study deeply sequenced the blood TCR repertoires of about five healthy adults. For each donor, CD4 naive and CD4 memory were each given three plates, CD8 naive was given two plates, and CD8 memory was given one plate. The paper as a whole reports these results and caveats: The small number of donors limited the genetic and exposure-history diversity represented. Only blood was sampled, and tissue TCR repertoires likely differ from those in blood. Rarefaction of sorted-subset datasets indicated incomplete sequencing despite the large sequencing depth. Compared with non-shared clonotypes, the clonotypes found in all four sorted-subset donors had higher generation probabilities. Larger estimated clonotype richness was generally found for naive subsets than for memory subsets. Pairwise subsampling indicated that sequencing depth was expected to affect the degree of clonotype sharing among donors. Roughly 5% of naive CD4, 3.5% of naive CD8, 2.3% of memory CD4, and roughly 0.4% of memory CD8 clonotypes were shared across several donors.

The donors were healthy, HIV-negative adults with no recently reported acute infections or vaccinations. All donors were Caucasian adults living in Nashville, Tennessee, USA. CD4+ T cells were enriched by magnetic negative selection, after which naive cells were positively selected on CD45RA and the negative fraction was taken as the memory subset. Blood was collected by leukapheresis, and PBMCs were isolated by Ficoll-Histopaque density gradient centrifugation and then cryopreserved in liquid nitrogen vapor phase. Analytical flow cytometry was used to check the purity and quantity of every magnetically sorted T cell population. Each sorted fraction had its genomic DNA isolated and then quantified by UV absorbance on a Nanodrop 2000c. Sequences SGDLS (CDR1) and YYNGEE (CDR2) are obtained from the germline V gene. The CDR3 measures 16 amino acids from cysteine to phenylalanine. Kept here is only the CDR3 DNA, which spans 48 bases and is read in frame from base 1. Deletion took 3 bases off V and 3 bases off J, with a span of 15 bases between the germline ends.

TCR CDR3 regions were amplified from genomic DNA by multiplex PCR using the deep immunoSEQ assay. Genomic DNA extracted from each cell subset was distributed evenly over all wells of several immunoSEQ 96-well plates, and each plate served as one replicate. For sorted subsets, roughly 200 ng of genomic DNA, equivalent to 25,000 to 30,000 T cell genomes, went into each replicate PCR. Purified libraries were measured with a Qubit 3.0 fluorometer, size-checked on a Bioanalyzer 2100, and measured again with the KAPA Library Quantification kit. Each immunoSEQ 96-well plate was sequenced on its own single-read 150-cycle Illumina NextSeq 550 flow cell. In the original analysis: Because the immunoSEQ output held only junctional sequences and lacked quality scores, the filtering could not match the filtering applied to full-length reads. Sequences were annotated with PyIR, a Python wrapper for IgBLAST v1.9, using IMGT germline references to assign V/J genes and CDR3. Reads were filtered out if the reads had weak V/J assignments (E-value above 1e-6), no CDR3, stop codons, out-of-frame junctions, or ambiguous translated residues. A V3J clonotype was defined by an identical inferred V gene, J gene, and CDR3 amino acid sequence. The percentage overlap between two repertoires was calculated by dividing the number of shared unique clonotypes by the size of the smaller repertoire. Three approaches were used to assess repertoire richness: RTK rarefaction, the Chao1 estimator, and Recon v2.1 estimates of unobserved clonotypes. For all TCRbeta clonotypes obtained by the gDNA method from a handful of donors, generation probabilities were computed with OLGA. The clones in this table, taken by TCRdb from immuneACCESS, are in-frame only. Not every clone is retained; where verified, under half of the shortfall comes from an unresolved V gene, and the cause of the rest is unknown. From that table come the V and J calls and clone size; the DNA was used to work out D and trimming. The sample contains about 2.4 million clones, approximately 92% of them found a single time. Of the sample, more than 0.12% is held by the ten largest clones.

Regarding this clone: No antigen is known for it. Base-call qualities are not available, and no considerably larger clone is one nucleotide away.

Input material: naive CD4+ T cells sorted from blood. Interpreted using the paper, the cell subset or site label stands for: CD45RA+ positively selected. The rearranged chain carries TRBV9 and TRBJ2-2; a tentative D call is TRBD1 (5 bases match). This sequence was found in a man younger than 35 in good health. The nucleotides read TGTGCCAGCAGCGGTTACAGGTCCGGTGACACCGGGGAGCTGTTTTTT. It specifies CASSGYRSGDTGELFF.